The clone carrying this T cell receptor (beta chain) was counted many times. Antigen unknown. The data belong to a study of Ad26.COV2.S vaccination and SARS-CoV-2 variants. Across the whole study: COV1001, an Ad26.COV2.S trial, supplied this vaccine-arm donor. Once, or twice with 56 days between doses, Ad26.COV2.S was given intramuscularly.

General study results and limits: Similar non-spike TCR breadth was observed in recipients of vaccine and of placebo.

Treatment defined: roughly 19 received Ad26.COV2.S at low or high dose, single or two shots; several received placebo; per-sample allocation not given. Sampling occurred on day 63 after the first vaccine or placebo injection. A Boston adult aged 18-55 years was the donor. Trimming took off 4 bases at V and 7 bases at J, with 15 bases between the two ends. The germline CDR1 and CDR2 sequences are SGHNT and YYREEE (reference sequence). CDR3 length: 15 amino acids. Some clones are missing from TCRdb's copy, which holds only in-frame ones; the method was immunoSEQ multiplex PCR. Here the sample spans 500,000 or so clones, roughly 89% being singletons.

The sample here was peripheral blood, taken in a trial of Ad26.COV2.S vaccine versus placebo. The sequence was collected from a person aged 18-60 years who received the Ad26.COV2.S COVID-19 vaccine or a placebo. The chain employs TRBV5-4 and TRBJ1-6, with D possibly TRBD1 on 6 matching bases. This CDR3 reads CASSPDRNDNSPLHF. CDR3 nucleotide sequence: TGTGCCAGCAGCCCGGACAGAAACGACAATTCACCCCTCCACTTT.